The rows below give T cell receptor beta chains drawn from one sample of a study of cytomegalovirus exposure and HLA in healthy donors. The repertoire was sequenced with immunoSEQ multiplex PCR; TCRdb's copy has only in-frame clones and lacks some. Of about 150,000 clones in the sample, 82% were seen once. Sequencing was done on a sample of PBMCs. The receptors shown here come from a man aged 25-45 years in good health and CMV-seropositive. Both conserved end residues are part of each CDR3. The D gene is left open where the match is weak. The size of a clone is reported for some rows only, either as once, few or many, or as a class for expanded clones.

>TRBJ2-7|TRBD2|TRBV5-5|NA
CASSRGLAGYEQYF
TGTGCCAGCAGCCGGGGACTAGCGGGTTACGAGCAGTACTTC
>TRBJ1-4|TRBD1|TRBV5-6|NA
CASSLGTGSEKLFF
TGTGCCAGCAGCTTGGGGACAGGCAGTGAAAAACTGTTTTTT
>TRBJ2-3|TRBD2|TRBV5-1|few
CASSLDPSGRAIDTQYF
TGCGCCAGCAGCTTGGATCCTAGCGGGAGGGCCATAGATACGCAGTATTTT
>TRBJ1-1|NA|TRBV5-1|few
CASSRSPENPGAFF
TGCGCCAGCAGTCGATCCCCGGAAAACCCAGGAGCTTTCTTT
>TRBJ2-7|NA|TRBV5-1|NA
CASSPQVSYTYEQYF
TGCGCCAGCAGCCCGCAGGTGAGCTATACCTACGAGCAGTACTTC
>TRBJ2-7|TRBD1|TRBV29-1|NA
CSVEVGGQGSDEQYF
TGCAGCGTTGAAGTGGGGGGACAGGGAAGCGACGAGCAGTACTTC
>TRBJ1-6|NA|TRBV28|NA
CASSLPQGKSPLHF
TGTGCCAGCAGTTTACCACAGGGAAAGTCACCCCTCCACTTT
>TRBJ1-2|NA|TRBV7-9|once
CASSFERNYGYTF
TGTGCCAGCAGCTTTGAGAGGAACTATGGCTACACCTTC
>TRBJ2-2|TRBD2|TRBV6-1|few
CAISSGGASGELFF
TGTGCCATCTCGTCCGGGGGGGCAAGCGGGGAGCTGTTTTTT
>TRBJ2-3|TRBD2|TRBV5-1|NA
CASSPRTSGRTDTQYF
TGCGCCAGCAGCCCCAGGACTAGCGGGAGGACAGATACGCAGTATTTT
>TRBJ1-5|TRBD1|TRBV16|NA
CASSQTGGVNQPQHF
TGTGCCAGCAGCCAAACAGGGGGCGTCAATCAGCCCCAGCATTTT
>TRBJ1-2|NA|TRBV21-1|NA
CASSGLQGSGRRYGYTF
TGTGCCAGCAGCGGCCTCCAGGGTTCAGGCAGACGTTATGGCTACACCTTC
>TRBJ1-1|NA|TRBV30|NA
CAWSAGDHTEAFF
TGTGCCTGGAGTGCAGGGGATCACACTGAAGCTTTCTTT
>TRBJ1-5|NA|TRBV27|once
CASSSGASQPQHF
TGTGCCAGCAGCTCAGGGGCAAGCCAGCCCCAGCATTTT
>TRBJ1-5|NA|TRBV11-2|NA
CASSLDPQQPQHF
TGTGCCAGCAGCTTAGATCCTCAGCAGCCCCAGCATTTT
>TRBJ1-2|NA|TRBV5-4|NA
CASSLDRDYGYTF
TGTGCCAGCAGCTTGGACAGGGACTATGGCTACACCTTC
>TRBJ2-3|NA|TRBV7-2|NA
CASSLEVRDTQYF
TGTGCCAGCAGCTTAGAAGTTCGGGATACGCAGTATTTT
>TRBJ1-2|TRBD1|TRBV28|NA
CASSWPGGYGYGYTF
TGTGCCAGCAGTTGGCCAGGGGGATACGGCTATGGCTACACCTTC
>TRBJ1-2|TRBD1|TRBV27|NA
CASSLRSYRDRTEGNYGYTF
TGTGCCAGCAGTTTAAGGAGCTACCGGGACAGAACGGAGGGTAACTATGGCTACACCTTC
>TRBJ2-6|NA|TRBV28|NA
CASSTLSGRGANVLTF
TGTGCCAGCAGTACTCTTAGTGGGCGTGGGGCCAACGTCCTGACTTTC
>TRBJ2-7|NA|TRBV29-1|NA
CSVELGGGSYEQYF
TGCAGCGTTGAATTGGGAGGCGGCTCCTACGAGCAGTACTTC
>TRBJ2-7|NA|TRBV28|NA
CASSSTGSYEQYF
TGTGCCAGCAGTTCCACAGGCTCCTACGAGCAGTACTTC
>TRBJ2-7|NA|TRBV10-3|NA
CAISDPDSTYEQYF
TGTGCCATCAGCGATCCGGACAGCACCTACGAGCAGTACTTC
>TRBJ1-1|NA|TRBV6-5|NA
CASSYSSVRDFAEAFF
TGTGCCAGCAGTTACTCGTCGGTCAGGGATTTCGCTGAAGCTTTCTTT
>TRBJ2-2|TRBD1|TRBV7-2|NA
CASRLGQGGRFTGELFF
TGTGCCAGCAGGTTGGGACAGGGCGGGCGTTTCACCGGGGAGCTGTTTTTT
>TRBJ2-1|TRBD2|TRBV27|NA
CASSSRRGGNEQFF
TGTGCCAGCAGTTCCCGGCGGGGGGGTAATGAGCAGTTCTTC
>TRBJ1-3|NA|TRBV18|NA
CASSPPAGPSGNTIYF
TGTGCCAGCTCACCACCGGCAGGTCCCTCTGGAAACACCATATATTTT
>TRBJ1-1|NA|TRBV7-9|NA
CASSSSGGNTEAFF
TGTGCCAGCAGCTCTTCCGGCGGGAACACTGAAGCTTTCTTT
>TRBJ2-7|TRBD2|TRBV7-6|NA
CAIAGTSGYEQYF
TGTGCCATTGCCGGGACTAGCGGGTACGAGCAGTACTTC
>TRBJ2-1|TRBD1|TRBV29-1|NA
CSVPLQKQGTSPYNEQFF
TGCAGCGTTCCCCTACAGAAACAGGGGACAAGCCCTTACAATGAGCAGTTCTTC
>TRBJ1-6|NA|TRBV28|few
CASSSDSANSPLHF
TGTGCCAGCAGTTCCGACAGTGCTAATTCACCCCTCCACTTT
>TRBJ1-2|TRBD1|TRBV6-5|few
CASGGQGVGYGYTF
TGTGCCAGCGGAGGACAGGGCGTTGGGTATGGCTACACCTTC
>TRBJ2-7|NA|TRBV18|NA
CASSDRQAYEQYF
TGTGCCAGCTCAGATCGACAGGCCTACGAGCAGTACTTC
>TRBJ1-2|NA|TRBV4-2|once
CASSQATGPAVNYGYTF
TGTGCCAGCAGCCAAGCAACAGGGCCGGCGGTCAACTATGGCTACACCTTC
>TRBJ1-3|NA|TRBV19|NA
CASSTTGLGNTIYF
TGTGCCAGTAGCACAACAGGGCTGGGAAACACCATATATTTT
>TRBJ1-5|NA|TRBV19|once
CASSMYPGANQPQHF
TGTGCCAGTAGTATGTATCCGGGAGCGAATCAGCCCCAGCATTTT
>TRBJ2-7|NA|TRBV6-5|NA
CASSMAGLGYEQYF
TGTGCCAGCAGTATGGCGGGACTGGGATACGAGCAGTACTTC
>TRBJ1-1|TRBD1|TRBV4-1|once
CASSQDRQGRTEAFF
TGCGCCAGCAGCCAGGACAGACAGGGGCGAACTGAAGCTTTCTTT
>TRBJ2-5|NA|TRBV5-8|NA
CASSYGNYAETQYF
TGTGCCAGCAGCTACGGGAATTATGCAGAGACCCAGTACTTC
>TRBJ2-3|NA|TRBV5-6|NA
CASSLQQGPTDTQYF
TGTGCCAGCAGCCTTCAGCAGGGTCCCACAGATACGCAGTATTTT
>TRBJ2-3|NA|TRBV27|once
CASSPGTTSTDTQYF
TGTGCCAGCAGTCCCGGGACAACTAGCACAGATACGCAGTATTTT
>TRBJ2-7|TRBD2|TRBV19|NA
CASSLGIVAGAYEQYF
TGTGCCAGTAGTCTGGGAATAGTAGCGGGAGCCTACGAGCAGTACTTC
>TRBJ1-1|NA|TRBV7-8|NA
CASSLEGRVGEAFF
TGTGCCAGCAGCTTAGAGGGCAGGGTTGGTGAAGCTTTCTTT
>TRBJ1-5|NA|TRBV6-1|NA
CASSVMSGLYSNQPQHF
TGTGCCAGCAGTGTAATGTCAGGGCTCTATAGCAATCAGCCCCAGCATTTT
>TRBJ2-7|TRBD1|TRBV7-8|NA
CASSFQTGGNEQYF
TGTGCCAGCAGCTTCCAAACAGGGGGGAACGAGCAGTACTTC
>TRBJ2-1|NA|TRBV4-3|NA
CASSQDGRLKDEQFF
TGCGCCAGCAGCCAAGACGGCAGGTTAAAGGATGAGCAGTTCTTC
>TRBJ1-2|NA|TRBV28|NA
CASSENYGYTF
TGTGCCAGCAGTGAGAACTATGGCTACACCTTC
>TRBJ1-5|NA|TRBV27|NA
CAGYSELSNQPQHF
TGTGCCGGTTACAGTGAGCTTAGCAATCAGCCCCAGCATTTT
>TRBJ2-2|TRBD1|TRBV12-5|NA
CASGSPGTGRTGELFF
TGTGCTAGTGGCTCTCCGGGGACAGGGAGGACCGGGGAGCTGTTTTTT
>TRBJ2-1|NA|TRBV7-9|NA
CASSARQVSMPYNEQFF
TGTGCCAGCAGCGCCAGACAAGTCTCAATGCCCTACAATGAGCAGTTCTTC
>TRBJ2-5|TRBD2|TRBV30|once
CAWSRTSGIPQETQYF
TGTGCCTGGAGCAGGACTAGCGGAATCCCGCAAGAGACCCAGTACTTC
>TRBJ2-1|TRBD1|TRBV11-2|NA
CASSARWDLDRAYNEQFF
TGTGCCAGCAGCGCCCGGTGGGACTTGGACAGGGCCTACAATGAGCAGTTCTTC
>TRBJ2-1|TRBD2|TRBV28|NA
CASSLLAVHAINEQFF
TGTGCCAGCAGCCTTCTAGCGGTCCATGCGATAAATGAGCAGTTCTTC
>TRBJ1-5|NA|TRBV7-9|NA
CASSLLQSNQPQHF
TGTGCCAGCAGCCTCCTGCAGAGCAATCAGCCCCAGCATTTT
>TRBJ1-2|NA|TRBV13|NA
CASSTPGDYGYTF
TGTGCCAGCAGTACACCAGGGGACTATGGCTACACCTTC